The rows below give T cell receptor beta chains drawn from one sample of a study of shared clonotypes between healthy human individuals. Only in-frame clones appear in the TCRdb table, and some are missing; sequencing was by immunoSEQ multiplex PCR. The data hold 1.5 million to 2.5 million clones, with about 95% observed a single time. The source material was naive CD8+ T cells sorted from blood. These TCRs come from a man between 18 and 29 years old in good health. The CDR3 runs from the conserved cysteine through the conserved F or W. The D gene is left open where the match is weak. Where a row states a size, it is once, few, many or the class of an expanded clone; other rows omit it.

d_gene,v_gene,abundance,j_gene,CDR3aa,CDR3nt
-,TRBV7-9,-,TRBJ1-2,CASSLGTEGDDGYTF,TGTGCCAGCAGCTTAGGTACCGAGGGCGACGATGGCTACACCTTC
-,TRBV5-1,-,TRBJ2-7,CASSWKTGDYEQYF,TGCGCCAGCAGCTGGAAGACAGGAGACTACGAGCAGTACTTC
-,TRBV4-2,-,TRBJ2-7,CASGSEGVSSYEQYF,TGTGCCAGCGGAAGCGAAGGGGTGAGCTCCTACGAGCAGTACTTC
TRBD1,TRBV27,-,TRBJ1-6,CASSFDREGNSPLHF,TGTGCCAGCAGTTTTGACAGGGAGGGGAATTCACCCCTCCACTTT
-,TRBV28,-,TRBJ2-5,CASSLTQGTETQYF,TGTGCCAGCAGTTTGACACAGGGCACGGAGACCCAGTACTTC
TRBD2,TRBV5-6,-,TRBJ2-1,CASSTGLAGVLYNEQFF,TGTGCCAGCAGCACTGGACTAGCGGGAGTGCTCTACAATGAGCAGTTCTTC
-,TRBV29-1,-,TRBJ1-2,CSVNDYGYTF,TGCAGCGTTAACGACTATGGCTACACCTTC
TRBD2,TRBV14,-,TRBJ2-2,CASSRLGASGTGELFF,TGTGCCAGCAGCCGACTAGGTGCTAGCGGGACCGGGGAGCTGTTTTTT
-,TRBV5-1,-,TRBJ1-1,CASSLGSHRADTEAFF,TGCGCCAGCAGCTTGGGGTCTCATCGGGCCGACACTGAAGCTTTCTTT
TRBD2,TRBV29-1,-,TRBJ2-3,CSGWGLADGSTDTQYF,TGCAGCGGGTGGGGACTAGCGGACGGTAGCACAGATACGCAGTATTTT
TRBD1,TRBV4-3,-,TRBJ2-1,CASSQGDRVRDEQFF,TGCGCCAGCAGCCAAGGGGACAGGGTGCGGGATGAGCAGTTCTTC
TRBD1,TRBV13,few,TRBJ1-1,CASLGTGEGTEAFF,TGTGCCAGCCTCGGGACAGGGGAGGGCACTGAAGCTTTCTTT
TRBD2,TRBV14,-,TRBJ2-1,CASSGLAGNSHEQFF,TGTGCCAGCAGTGGACTAGCGGGAAATAGTCATGAGCAGTTCTTC
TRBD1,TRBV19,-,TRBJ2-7,CASSGTGDSYYEQYF,TGTGCCAGTAGTGGGACCGGGGACAGTTACTACGAGCAGTACTTC
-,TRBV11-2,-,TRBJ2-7,CASSLVLGYGAGSYEQYF,TGTGCCAGCAGCTTAGTGTTGGGCTACGGTGCCGGGAGCTACGAGCAGTACTTC
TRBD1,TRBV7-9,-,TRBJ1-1,CASSPQTGGEDTEAFF,TGTGCCAGCAGCCCGCAGACAGGGGGAGAGGACACTGAAGCTTTCTTT
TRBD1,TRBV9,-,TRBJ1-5,CASSAGGFQPQHF,TGTGCCAGCAGCGCAGGGGGCTTTCAGCCCCAGCATTTT
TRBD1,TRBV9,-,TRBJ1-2,CASSVLKQGREGYTF,TGTGCCAGCAGCGTGCTAAAACAGGGGAGGGAAGGCTACACCTTC
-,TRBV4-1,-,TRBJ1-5,CASSQEQTYSNQPQHF,TGCGCCAGCAGCCAAGAACAGACCTATAGCAATCAGCCCCAGCATTTT
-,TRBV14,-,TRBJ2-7,CASSETGTHYEQYF,TGTGCCAGCAGTGAGACCGGGACACACTACGAGCAGTACTTC
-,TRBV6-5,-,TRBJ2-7,CASSYSQPSYEQYF,TGTGCCAGCAGTTACTCACAGCCATCCTACGAGCAGTACTTC
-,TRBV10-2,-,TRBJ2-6,CAIRDGSGANVLTF,TGCGCCATCCGGGACGGCTCTGGGGCCAACGTCCTGACTTTC
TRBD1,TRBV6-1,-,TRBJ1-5,CASSGHYGTGGIVQPQHF,TGTGCCAGCAGTGGACACTACGGGACAGGGGGTATCGTTCAGCCCCAGCATTTT
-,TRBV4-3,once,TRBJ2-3,CASSQEVVFTDTQYF,TGCGCCAGCAGCCAAGAAGTAGTTTTCACAGATACGCAGTATTTT
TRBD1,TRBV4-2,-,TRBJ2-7,CASSQETTGAPYEQYF,TGTGCCAGCAGCCAAGAGACGACAGGGGCCCCCTACGAGCAGTACTTC
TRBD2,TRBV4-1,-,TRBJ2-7,CASSQGLAGGGPWEQYF,TGCGCCAGCAGCCAAGGGCTAGCGGGAGGGGGTCCGTGGGAGCAGTACTTC
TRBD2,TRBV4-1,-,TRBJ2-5,CASSQGGRAYQETQYF,TGCGCCAGCAGCCAAGGCGGGAGGGCTTACCAAGAGACCCAGTACTTC
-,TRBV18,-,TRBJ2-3,CASSPSPVPATDTQYF,TGTGCCAGCTCACCAAGTCCAGTCCCAGCGACAGATACGCAGTATTTT